This T cell receptor (beta chain) comes out of a study of shared clonotypes between healthy human individuals. In the original processing: For the immunoSEQ data, sequences were junction-only without quality scores, so filtering differed. Sequenced by immunoSEQ multiplex PCR; TCRdb stores in-frame clones only, minus some. That table is the source of V, J and clone size, and D and trimming were worked out from the DNA. The repertoire holds about 1.1 million clones, with approximately 80% as singletons. The V gene's germline CDR1 is KGHSH and CDR2 LQKENI. The CDR3 runs 17 residues. With V trimmed by 2 bases and J by 3 bases, 7 bases remained unmatched. Those who donated were healthy HIV-negative adults, with no recent acute infections or vaccinations reported.

The sample comprised memory CD4+ T cells from PBMCs. The subset is: CD45RA-negative fraction. The origin of this receptor is a man between 18 and 29 years old in good health. Some clones in this sample may be carry-over from other donors' samples. The V and J genes are TRBV18 and TRBJ2-2, with TRBD1 identical over 9 bases. The CDR3 here is CASSPSSGQGYTGELFF. In DNA, the CDR3 is TGTGCCAGCTCACCATCCTCCGGACAGGGGTACACCGGGGAGCTGTTTTTT.